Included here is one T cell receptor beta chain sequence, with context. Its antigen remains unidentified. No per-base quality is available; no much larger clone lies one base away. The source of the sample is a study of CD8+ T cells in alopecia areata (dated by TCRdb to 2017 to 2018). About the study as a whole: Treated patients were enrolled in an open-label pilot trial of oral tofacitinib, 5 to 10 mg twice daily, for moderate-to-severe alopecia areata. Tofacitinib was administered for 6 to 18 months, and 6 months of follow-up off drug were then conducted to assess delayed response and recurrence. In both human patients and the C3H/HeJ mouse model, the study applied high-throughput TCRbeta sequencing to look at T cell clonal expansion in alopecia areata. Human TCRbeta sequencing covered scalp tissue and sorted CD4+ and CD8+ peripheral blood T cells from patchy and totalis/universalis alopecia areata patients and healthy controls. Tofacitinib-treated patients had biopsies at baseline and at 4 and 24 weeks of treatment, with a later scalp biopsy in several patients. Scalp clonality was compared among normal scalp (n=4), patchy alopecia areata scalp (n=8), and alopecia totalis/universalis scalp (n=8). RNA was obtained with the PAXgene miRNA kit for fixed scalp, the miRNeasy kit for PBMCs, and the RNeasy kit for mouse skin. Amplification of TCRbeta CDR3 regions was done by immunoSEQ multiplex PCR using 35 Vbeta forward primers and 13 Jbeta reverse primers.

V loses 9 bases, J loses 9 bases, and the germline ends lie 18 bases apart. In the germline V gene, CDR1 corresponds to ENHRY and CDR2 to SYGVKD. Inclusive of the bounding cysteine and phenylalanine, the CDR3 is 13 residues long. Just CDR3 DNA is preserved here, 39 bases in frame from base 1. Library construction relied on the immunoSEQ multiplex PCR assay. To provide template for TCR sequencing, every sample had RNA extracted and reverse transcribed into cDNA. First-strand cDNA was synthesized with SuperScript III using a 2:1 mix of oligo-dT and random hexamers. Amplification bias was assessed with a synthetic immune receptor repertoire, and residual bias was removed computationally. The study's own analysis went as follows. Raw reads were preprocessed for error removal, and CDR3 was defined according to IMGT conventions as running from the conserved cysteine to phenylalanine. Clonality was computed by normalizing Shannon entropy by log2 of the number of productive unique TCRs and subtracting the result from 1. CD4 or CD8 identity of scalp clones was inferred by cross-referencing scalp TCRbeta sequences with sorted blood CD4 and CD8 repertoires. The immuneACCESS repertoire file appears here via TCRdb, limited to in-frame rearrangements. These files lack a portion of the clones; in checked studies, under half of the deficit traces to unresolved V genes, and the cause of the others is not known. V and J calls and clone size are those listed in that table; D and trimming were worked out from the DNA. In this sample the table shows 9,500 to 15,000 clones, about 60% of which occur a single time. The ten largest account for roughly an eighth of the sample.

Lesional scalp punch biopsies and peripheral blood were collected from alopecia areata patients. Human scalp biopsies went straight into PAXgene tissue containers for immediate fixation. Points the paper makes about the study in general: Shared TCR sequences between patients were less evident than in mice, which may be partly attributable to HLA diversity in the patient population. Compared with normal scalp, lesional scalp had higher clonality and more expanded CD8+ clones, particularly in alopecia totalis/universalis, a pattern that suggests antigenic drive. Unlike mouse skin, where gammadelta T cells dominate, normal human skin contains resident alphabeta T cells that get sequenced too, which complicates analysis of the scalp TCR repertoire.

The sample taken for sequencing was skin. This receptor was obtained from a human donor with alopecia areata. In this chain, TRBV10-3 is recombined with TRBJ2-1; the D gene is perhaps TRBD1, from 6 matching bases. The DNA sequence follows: TGTGCCATAGCTCCCCAGGGGTCCACTGAGCAGTTCTTC. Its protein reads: CAIAPQGSTEQFF.